The source of this T cell receptor beta chain is a study of cytomegalovirus exposure and HLA in healthy donors. A note on this clone: Antigen unknown.

Study-wide findings and caveats: In an earlier analysis, most TCR beta V segments were productive about 90% or about 30% of the time. The presence/absence work took it that sequencing depth was about the same across donors.

Researchers ran the PCR with 60 Vbeta and 13 Jbeta primers. Assay used: immunoSEQ multiplex PCR; TCRdb lists only in-frame clones, some missing. The table shows about 170,000 clones, with about 82% occurring only once. The CDR3 is 13 amino acids. V lost 5 bases, J lost 10 bases, and 16 bases lay in between. Germline assignment: CDR1 MNHEY and CDR2 SVGAGI. Sequencing was done on a sample of PBMCs. This clonotype originated in a female donor in good health and CMV-seronegative. The chain is built from TRBV6-5 and TRBJ2-3; D uncertain. In DNA, the CDR3 is TGTGCCAGCAGTCCCCTTCCGGGTTGGGCGCAGTATTTT. It specifies CASSPLPGWAQYF.